A single sample is the source of the 32 T cell receptor beta chains below, sequenced in a study of response to subunit inactivated influenza vaccine. TCRdb called the RT-PCR reads again in MiXCR, with one record for every CDR3 protein. This sample has a few hundred thousand distinct CDR3 sequences, with 12% to 15% found just once. The sequencing here drew on PBMCs from blood, taken 11 to 12 days after vaccination. The source is a man aged 45 to 65 who received an inactivated influenza vaccine.

This clonotype has a handful of counts. The CDR3 nucleotides read TGTGCCAGCAGCAAGGCCCTGTTGGATACGCAGTATTTT. Translated, it gives CASSKALLDTQYF. The chain couples TRBV28 to TRBJ2-3; D ambiguous. The germline CDR1 and CDR2 sequences are MDHEN and SYDVKM. The length of the CDR3 is 13 residues. The V and J ends lost 6 bases and 6 bases respectively, with 13 bases between them.

The sample holds a few counts of this clonotype. The chain couples TRBV11-2 to TRBJ2-3; a weak D match, TRBD1 (6 bases). This CDR3 has 16 amino acids. The V gene's germline CDR1 is SGHAT and CDR2 FQNNGV. The V gene lost 3 bases and the J gene lost 4 bases, with 17 bases spanning the gap. DNA of the CDR3: TGTGCCAGCAGCTTGGTATTGGGGCCAGGGGCAGATACGCAGTATTTT. Amino acids: CASSLVLGPGADTQYF.

V and J are TRBV7-9 and TRBJ1-2; no definite D call. Trimming cost V 4 bases and J 2 bases, with 11 bases left between them. The CDR3 is made up of 14 amino acids. Germline CDR1 SEHNR, CDR2 FQNEAQ (reference sequence). The CDR3 is CASSSGVSNYGYTF. The CDR3, as DNA: TGTGCCAGCAGCTCCGGGGTCTCCAACTATGGCTACACCTTC.

This clonotype has a handful of counts. The gene calls are TRBV19 and TRBJ1-5; D remains ambiguous. V was trimmed by 1 base and J by 5 bases, leaving 12 bases between them. The CDR3 consists of 15 residues. CDR1 is LNHDA and CDR2 is SQIVND in the germline V gene (reference sequence). CDR3 nucleotide sequence: TGTGCCAGTAGTATAGGACGGAGACCTGATCAGCCCCAGCATTTT. It yields the protein CASSIGRRPDQPQHF.

This chain uses TRBV29-1 with TRBJ2-3; 10 bases agree with TRBD2. Germline V lookup: CDR1 SQVTM, CDR2 ANQGSEA. The V and J ends lost 2 bases and 4 bases, in that order; junction bases with no gene match: 3. This CDR3 is 14 amino acids long. DNA of the CDR3: TGCAGCGTTGAACCGGGACTAGCGCCAGATACGCAGTATTTT. Translation: CSVEPGLAPDTQYF.

This clonotype was observed at least ten times. V is TRBV29-1 and J is TRBJ2-1; 8 positions match TRBD1. V trimming: 8 bases; J trimming: 0 bases; junction bases outside the gene matches: 6. CDR1 SQVTM and CDR2 ANQGSEA come from the germline V gene. CDR3 length equals 14 residues. The CDR3 bases are TGCAGCTCCGGGACAGGCAGCTCCTACAATGAGCAGTTCTTC. Its translation: CSSGTGSSYNEQFF.

The chain links TRBV6-5 to TRBJ2-5, with unresolved D. V lost 4 bases and J 1 base, leaving 7 bases between the germline ends. The CDR3 is 13 residues long. Looked up from germline, CDR1 is MNHEY and CDR2 is SVGAGI. The CDR3 reads CASSFPTQETQYF. As DNA, the CDR3 is TGTGCCAGCAGTTTCCCGACCCAAGAGACCCAGTACTTC.

This clonotype was observed a few times. The chain joins TRBV20-1 to TRBJ2-7; D may be TRBD1 (6 bases). This CDR3 contains 15 residues. The V gene lost 6 bases and the J gene lost 7 bases, with 25 bases spanning the gap. Germline V gene lookup returns CDR1 DFQATT and CDR2 SNEGSKA (reference sequence). CDR3 loop: CSAKVRGWTPQEQYF. The CDR3 coding sequence is TGCAGTGCCAAGGTCAGGGGTTGGACTCCTCAAGAGCAGTACTTC.

This chain connects TRBV10-3 to TRBJ1-6; maybe TRBD1 (5 bases). The V end was cut by 4 bases, the J end by 0 bases, with 22 bases between. The CDR3 spans 20 residues. CDR1 and CDR2 (germline): ENHRY, SYGVKD. The CDR3 reads CAISGGSSTDKSSYNSPLHF. The CDR3 DNA sequence: TGTGCCATCAGTGGGGGCAGTTCCACAGACAAGAGCTCCTATAATTCACCCCTCCACTTT.

V gene TRBV14 combines with J gene TRBJ2-2, with TRBD1 matching over 9 bases. CDR1 and CDR2 (germline): SGHDN, FVKESK. With 4 bases clipped from V and 2 bases from J, the junction kept 8 bases outside the gene matches. The CDR3 runs to 17 residues. Written as DNA, the CDR3 is TGTGCCAGCAGCCCTTTCGGACAGGGGAAAAACACCGGGGAGCTGTTTTTT. Encoded protein: CASSPFGQGKNTGELFF.

The chain couples TRBV29-1 to TRBJ2-3, with D unclear. The CDR3 is made up of 11 amino acids. With 0 bases removed from V and 2 bases from J, the gap between germline ends came to 0 bases. Germline CDR1 and CDR2: SQVTM and ANQGSEA. CDR3: CSVEDTDTQYF. The CDR3 nucleotides are TGCAGCGTTGAAGACACAGATACGCAGTATTTT.

The genes are TRBV15 and TRBJ2-3; no firm D call. Germline assignment: CDR1 LNHNV and CDR2 YYDKDF (reference sequence). The V end was cut by 1 base, the J end by 7 bases, with 6 bases between. The CDR3 is 12 residues long. The CDR3 nucleotides read TGTGCCACCAGCAGAGTGGAACATACGCAGTATTTT. This translates into CATSRVEHTQYF. The complete variable domain, with remaining parts taken from reference TRBV15 and TRBJ2-3, reads DAMVIQNPRYQVTQFGKPVTLSCSQTLNHNVMYWYQQKSSQAPKLLFHYYDKDFNNEADTPDNFQSRRPNTSFCFLDIRSPGLGDTAMYLCATSRVEHTQYFGPGTRLTVL.

The chain combines TRBV5-1 with TRBJ2-1, with 9 bases that match TRBD2. Germline CDR1 reads SGHRS; CDR2 reads YFSETQ. This CDR3 is 18 amino acids long. Trimming removed 0 bases from V and 3 bases from J; junction bases left unmatched: 10. CDR3 amino acids: CASSLVASGTSGYNEQFF. The CDR3 DNA reads as TGCGCCAGCAGCTTGGTTGCTAGCGGGACGTCGGGCTACAATGAGCAGTTCTTC.

This clonotype appeared a few times. The chain is built from TRBV12-3 or TRBV12-4 and TRBJ2-3; D gene unclear. The V end lost 6 bases, the J end lost 4 bases, and 11 bases lay between the germline ends. The CDR3 length is 13 residues. The CDR3 loop reads CASRPSWADTQYF. The CDR3 coding sequence is TGTGCCAGCAGACCAAGTTGGGCAGATACGCAGTATTTT.

This chain links TRBV6-2 or TRBV6-3 with TRBJ2-3; D gene ambiguous. Germline values: CDR1 MNHEY, CDR2 SVGEGT. The CDR3 totals 16 residues. Between the trimmed V and J ends, which lost 0 bases and 0 bases, there was a span of 10 bases. The CDR3 DNA follows: TGTGCCAGCAGTTACTCACTCACGGACAGCACAGATACGCAGTATTTT. Its translation is CASSYSLTDSTDTQYF.

Many counts were recorded for this clonotype. The rearrangement uses TRBV5-1 and TRBJ1-2; TRBD1 is a possible D gene (5 bases). Trimming took off 2 bases at V and 7 bases at J, with 9 bases between the two ends. The CDR3 covers 12 residues. Per germline, CDR1 SGHRS and CDR2 YFSETQ. CDR3 bases: TGCGCCAGCAGCTTATCGGGACTTGGCTACACCTTC. As protein: CASSLSGLGYTF.

This clonotype was detected only a few times. The chain is built from TRBV28 and TRBJ2-1; D is possibly TRBD2 (7 bases). The length of the CDR3 is 14 residues. CDR1 is MDHEN and CDR2 is SYDVKM in the germline V gene. Between the trimmed V and J ends, which lost 7 bases and 2 bases, there was a span of 12 bases. The CDR3 sequence: CASKGGGPYNEQFF. CDR3 DNA: TGTGCCAGCAAGGGGGGGGGCCCCTACAATGAGCAGTTCTTC.

This clonotype has just a few counts. J is TRBJ2-7 and V is TRBV11-2; 7 bases are a match to TRBD1. The CDR3 spans 14 residues. V lost 6 bases and J lost 1; bases outside the gene matches: 6. Per the germline V gene, CDR1 is SGHAT and CDR2 is FQNNGV. The CDR3 reads CASRSDRVSYEQYF. For the CDR3, the DNA is TGTGCCAGCAGGAGTGACAGGGTATCCTACGAGCAGTACTTC.

Only a few counts were recorded for this clonotype. The rearrangement joins TRBV4-2 to TRBJ2-7; D is possibly TRBD1 or TRBD2 (5 bases each). The CDR3 sequence is 15 residues long. CDR1 LGHNA and CDR2 YNFKEQ come from the germline V gene. The V end was cut by 0 bases, the J end by 3 bases, with 12 bases between. The CDR3 spells CASSQDTGTSYEQYF. CDR3 DNA sequence: TGTGCCAGCAGCCAAGACACCGGGACCAGCTACGAGCAGTACTTC.

The chain joins TRBV27 to TRBJ2-7; D is perhaps TRBD1 (5 bases). Germline CDR1 reads MNHEY; CDR2 reads SMNVEV (reference sequence). The CDR3 loop spans 14 amino acids. V was pared by 3 bases and J by 5 bases, with 14 bases between. In DNA form, the CDR3 reads TGTGCCAGCAGTTTTTCCGACAGTACCAACGAGCAGTACTTC. Translation gives CASSFSDSTNEQYF.

This clonotype was seen a few times. V is TRBV5-1 and J is TRBJ2-1; TRBD1 might be the D (6 bases). CDR3 length: 13 amino acids. V was shortened by 3 bases and J by 9 bases, with 13 bases between the two germline ends. The germline gives CDR1 SGHRS, CDR2 YFSETQ. DNA of the CDR3: TGCGCCAGCAGCTCGGGCTCCAGGGGTGAGCAGTTCTTC. Translation gives CASSSGSRGEQFF.

At least ten counts were recorded for this clonotype. The chain combines TRBV27 with TRBJ2-5, with D hard to call. The ends were cut back, 0 bases at V and 6 bases at J, with 11 bases in the middle. Germline V gene sequence: CDR1 MNHEY, CDR2 SMNVEV (reference sequence). This CDR3 has 14 residues. In DNA, the CDR3 is TGTGCCAGCAGTTTATCTGCCCAGGTGAAGACCCAGTACTTC. Translated: CASSLSAQVKTQYF.

This clonotype was observed a handful of times. The V call is TRBV6-5, the J call TRBJ2-7; D remains unclear. This CDR3 spans 15 amino acids. V dropped 1 base and J dropped 4 bases, with 14 bases sitting between them. The germline V gene has CDR1 MNHEY and CDR2 SVGAGI. Here the CDR3 DNA reads TGTGCCAGCAGTTACTTTATTGGGGAAGGGTACGAGCAGTACTTC. Its translation is CASSYFIGEGYEQYF.

This clonotype was observed a few times. The genes are TRBV28 and TRBJ2-2; 7 bases match TRBD2. The CDR3 is made up of 18 amino acids. Trimming removed 7 bases from V and 5 bases from J; junction bases left unmatched: 19. Germline V gene sequence: CDR1 MDHEN, CDR2 SYDVKM. CDR3 protein: CASTPGLWAGVRTGELFF. Written as DNA, the CDR3 is TGTGCCAGCACCCCCGGTTTATGGGCGGGAGTCAGGACCGGGGAGCTGTTTTTT.

This clonotype was picked up a small number of times. DNA for the CDR3: TGCGCCAGCAGCTGGACTAGCGGGGGGGAAGAGACCCAGTACTTC. Translating gives CASSWTSGGEETQYF. This sequence joins TRBV5-1 and TRBJ2-5; 15 bases align to TRBD2. The length of the CDR3 is 15 residues. Germline CDR1 is SGHRS and CDR2 is YFSETQ. V lost 3 bases, J lost 3 bases, and 0 bases stayed unmatched. Combining the CDR3 with reference TRBV5-1 and TRBJ2-5 gives the whole variable domain KAGVTQTPRYLIKTRGQQVTLSCSPISGHRSVSWYQQTPGQGLQFLFEYFSETQRNKGNFPGRFSGRQFSNSRSEMNVSTLELGDSALYLCASSWTSGGEETQYFGPGTRLLVL.

This clonotype was found a few times. The J gene is TRBJ2-1, the V gene TRBV7-8; TRBD1 aligns across 7 bases. This CDR3 contains 17 residues. J lost 2 bases, V lost 5 bases, and 12 bases had no gene match. Germline V gives CDR1 SGHVS, CDR2 FQNEAQ. The DNA of the CDR3 is TGTGCCAGCAGCCCTGAATCTAGGGGGCTCGCCTACAATGAGCAGTTCTTC. It translates to CASSPESRGLAYNEQFF.

The chain carries TRBV7-6 and TRBJ2-1, with 12 bases matching TRBD2. This CDR3 has 16 residues. V was pared by 4 bases and J by 5 bases, with 6 bases of the junction left unmatched. Germline assignment: CDR1 SGHVS and CDR2 FNYEAQ. The CDR3 DNA follows: TGTGCCAGCAGCTCGTGGACTAGCGGGATAAACAATGAGCAGTTCTTC. Protein sequence: CASSSWTSGINNEQFF.

CDR3 amino acids: CASSFEGSGRLLEQFF. DNA of the CDR3: TGTGCCAGCAGCTTTGAGGGTAGCGGGAGGCTCCTTGAGCAGTTCTTC. The chain carries TRBV7-3 and TRBJ2-1; TRBD2 agrees at 10 bases. Trimming cost V 3 bases and J 9 bases; bases outside gene matches: 11. In germline, CDR1 is SGHTA, CDR2 FQGTGA. The CDR3 runs to 16 residues.

This clonotype was recorded a few times. J is TRBJ1-4 and V is TRBV5-1, with D uncertain. Germline CDR1 and CDR2: SGHRS and YFSETQ. V lost 6 bases and J 4 bases, leaving 13 bases between the germline ends. This CDR3 contains 14 residues. The CDR3 DNA sequence: TGCGCCAGCACCCCGGGGTCCGGTAATGAAAAACTGTTTTTT. Amino acid sequence: CASTPGSGNEKLFF.

The genes are TRBV7-6 and TRBJ2-5; perhaps TRBD2 as D (7 bases). Trimming left V 7 bases short and J 5 bases short, with 29 bases between. There are 18 residues in the CDR3. CDR1 and CDR2 (germline): SGHVS, FNYEAQ. CDR3 sequence: CASTAGRGLMEIWETQYF. CDR3 nucleotide sequence: TGTGCCAGCACGGCGGGGCGGGGGCTGATGGAAATTTGGGAGACCCAGTACTTC.

V and J are TRBV5-6 and TRBJ2-2; 7 bases are shared with TRBD1. V dropped 1 base and J dropped 0; count of bases not matched to a gene: 3. The CDR3 totals 16 residues. Germline values: CDR1 SGHDT, CDR2 YYEEEE. DNA of the CDR3: TGTGCCAGCAGCTTGTCCGACAGGGCGAACACCGGGGAGCTGTTTTTT. Translation: CASSLSDRANTGELFF.

The V call is TRBV5-6, the J call TRBJ2-5, with 9 bases matching TRBD1. V gave up 0 bases and J gave up 4 bases; unmatched junction bases: 7. The V gene's germline CDR1 is SGHDT and CDR2 YYEEEE. The CDR3 extends over 16 amino acids. The CDR3 DNA is TGTGCCAGCAGCTTGGTCGGACAGGGGAACGGAGAGACCCAGTACTTC. Its protein product is CASSLVGQGNGETQYF.